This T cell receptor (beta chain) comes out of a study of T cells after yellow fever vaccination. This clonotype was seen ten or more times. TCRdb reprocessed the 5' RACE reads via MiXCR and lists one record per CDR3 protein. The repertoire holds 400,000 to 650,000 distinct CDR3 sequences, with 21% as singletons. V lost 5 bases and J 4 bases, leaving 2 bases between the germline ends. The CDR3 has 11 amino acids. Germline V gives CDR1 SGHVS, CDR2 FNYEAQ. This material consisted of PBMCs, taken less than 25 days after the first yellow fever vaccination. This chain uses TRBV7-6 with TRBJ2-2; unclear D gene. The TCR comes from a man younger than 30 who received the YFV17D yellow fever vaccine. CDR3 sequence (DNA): TGTGCCAGCAGCCGCACCGGGGAGCTGTTTTTT. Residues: CASSRTGELFF.